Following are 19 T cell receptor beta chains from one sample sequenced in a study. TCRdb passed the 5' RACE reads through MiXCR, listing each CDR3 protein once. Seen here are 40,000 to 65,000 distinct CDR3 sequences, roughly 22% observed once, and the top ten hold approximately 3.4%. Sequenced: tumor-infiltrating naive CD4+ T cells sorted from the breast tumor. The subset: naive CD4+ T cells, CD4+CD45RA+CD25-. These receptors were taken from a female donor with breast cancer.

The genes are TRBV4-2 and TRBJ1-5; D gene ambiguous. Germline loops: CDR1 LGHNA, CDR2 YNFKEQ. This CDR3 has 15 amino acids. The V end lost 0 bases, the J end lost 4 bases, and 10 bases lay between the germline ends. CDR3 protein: CASSQDTAVNQPQHF. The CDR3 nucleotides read TGTGCCAGCAGCCAAGATACGGCCGTTAATCAGCCCCAGCATTTT.

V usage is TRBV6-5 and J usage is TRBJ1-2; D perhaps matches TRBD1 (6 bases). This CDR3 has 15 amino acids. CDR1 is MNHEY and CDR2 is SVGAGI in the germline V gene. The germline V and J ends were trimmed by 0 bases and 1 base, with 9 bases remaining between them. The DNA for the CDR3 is TGTGCCAGCAGTTACTCCGGACAGTTTAACTATGGCTACACCTTC. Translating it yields CASSYSGQFNYGYTF.

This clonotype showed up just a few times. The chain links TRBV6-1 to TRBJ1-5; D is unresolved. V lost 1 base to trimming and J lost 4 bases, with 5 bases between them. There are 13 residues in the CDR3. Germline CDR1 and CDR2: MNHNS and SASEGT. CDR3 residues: CASSEDTNQPQHF. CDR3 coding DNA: TGTGCCAGCAGTGAAGACACGAATCAGCCCCAGCATTTT.

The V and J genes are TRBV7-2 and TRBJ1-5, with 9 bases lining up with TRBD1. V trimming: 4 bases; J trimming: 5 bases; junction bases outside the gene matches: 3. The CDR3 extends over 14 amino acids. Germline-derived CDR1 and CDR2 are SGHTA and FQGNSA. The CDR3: CASSSGQGYQPQHF. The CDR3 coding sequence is TGTGCCAGCAGCTCTGGACAGGGGTATCAGCCCCAGCATTTT.

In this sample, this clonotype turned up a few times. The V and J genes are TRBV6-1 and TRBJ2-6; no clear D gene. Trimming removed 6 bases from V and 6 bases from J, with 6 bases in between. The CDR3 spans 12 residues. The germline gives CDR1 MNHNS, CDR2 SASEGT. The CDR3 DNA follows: TGTGCCAGCAGGTTGCAGGCCAACGTCCTGACTTTC. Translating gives CASRLQANVLTF.

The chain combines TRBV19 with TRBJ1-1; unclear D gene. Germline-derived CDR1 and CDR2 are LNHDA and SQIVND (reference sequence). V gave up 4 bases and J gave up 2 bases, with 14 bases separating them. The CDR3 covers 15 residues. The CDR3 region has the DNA TGTGCCAGTAGTAGGAGCCCTGCCATCAACACTGAAGCTTTCTTT. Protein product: CASSRSPAINTEAFF.

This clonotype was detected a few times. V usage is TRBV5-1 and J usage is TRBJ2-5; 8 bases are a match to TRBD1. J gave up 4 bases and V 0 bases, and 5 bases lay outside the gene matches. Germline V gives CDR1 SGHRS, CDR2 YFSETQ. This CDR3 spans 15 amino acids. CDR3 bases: TGCGCCAGCAGCTTGGCCCAAGACAGGGGAGAGACCCAGTACTTC. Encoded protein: CASSLAQDRGETQYF.

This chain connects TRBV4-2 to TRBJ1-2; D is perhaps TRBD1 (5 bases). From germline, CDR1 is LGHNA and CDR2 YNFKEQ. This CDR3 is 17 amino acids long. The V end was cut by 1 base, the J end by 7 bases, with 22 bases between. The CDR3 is CASSQVRSTGGVSGYTF. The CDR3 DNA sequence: TGTGCCAGCAGCCAAGTACGTTCGACGGGGGGGGTGAGTGGCTACACCTTC.

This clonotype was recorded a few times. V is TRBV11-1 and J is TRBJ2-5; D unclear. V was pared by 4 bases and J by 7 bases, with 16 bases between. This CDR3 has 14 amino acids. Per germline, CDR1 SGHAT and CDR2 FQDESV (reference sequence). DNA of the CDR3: TGTGCCAGCAGCTCAACTCGGGTCACGGGGACCCAGTACTTC. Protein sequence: CASSSTRVTGTQYF.

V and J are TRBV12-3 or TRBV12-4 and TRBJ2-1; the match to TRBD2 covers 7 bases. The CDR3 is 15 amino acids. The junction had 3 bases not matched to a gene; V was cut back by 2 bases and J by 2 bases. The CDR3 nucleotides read TGTGCCAGCAGTTTACGAGCGGGAACCTACAATGAGCAGTTCTTC. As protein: CASSLRAGTYNEQFF.

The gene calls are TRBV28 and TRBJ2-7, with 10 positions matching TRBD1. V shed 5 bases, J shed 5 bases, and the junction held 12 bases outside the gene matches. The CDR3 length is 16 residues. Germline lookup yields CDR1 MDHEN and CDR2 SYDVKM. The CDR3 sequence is CASSALPGQGYHEQYF. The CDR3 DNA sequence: TGTGCCAGCAGTGCCCTCCCGGGACAGGGGTACCACGAGCAGTACTTC.

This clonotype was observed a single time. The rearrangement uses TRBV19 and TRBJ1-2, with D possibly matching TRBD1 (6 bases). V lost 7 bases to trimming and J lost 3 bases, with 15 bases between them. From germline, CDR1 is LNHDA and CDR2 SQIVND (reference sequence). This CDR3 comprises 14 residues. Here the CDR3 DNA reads TGTGCCAGTACCCAAACAGGGTACCACTATGGCTACACCTTC. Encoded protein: CASTQTGYHYGYTF. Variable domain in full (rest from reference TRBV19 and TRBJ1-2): DGGITQSPKYLFRKEGQNVTLSCEQNLNHDAMYWYRQDPGQGLRLIYYSQIVNDFQKGDIAEGYSVSREKKESFPLTVTSAQKNPTAFYLCASTQTGYHYGYTFGSGTRLTVV.

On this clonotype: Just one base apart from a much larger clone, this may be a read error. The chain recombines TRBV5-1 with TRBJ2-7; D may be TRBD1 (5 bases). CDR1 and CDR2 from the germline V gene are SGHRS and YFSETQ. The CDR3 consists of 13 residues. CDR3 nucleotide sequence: TGCGCCAGCAGCCTGGTAAGGGGTTACGAGCAGCACTTC. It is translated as CASSLVRGYEQHF. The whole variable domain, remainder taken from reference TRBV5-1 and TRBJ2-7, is KAGVTQTPRYLIKTRGQQVTLSCSPISGHRSVSWYQQTPGQGLQFLFEYFSETQRNKGNFPGRFSGRQFSNSRSEMNVSTLELGDSALYLCASSLVRGYEQHFGPGTRLTVT.

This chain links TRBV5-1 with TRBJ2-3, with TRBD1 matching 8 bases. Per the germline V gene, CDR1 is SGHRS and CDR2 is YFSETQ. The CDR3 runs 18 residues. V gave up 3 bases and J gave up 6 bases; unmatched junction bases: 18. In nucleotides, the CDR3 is TGCGCCAGCAGCTCACGGATCATGACAGGGGCGAAATGGGATACGCAGTATTTT. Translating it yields CASSSRIMTGAKWDTQYF.

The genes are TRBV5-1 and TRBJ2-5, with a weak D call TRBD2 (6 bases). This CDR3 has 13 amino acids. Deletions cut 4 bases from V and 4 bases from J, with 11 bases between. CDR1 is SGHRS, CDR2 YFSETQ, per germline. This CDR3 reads CASSPLGGETQYF. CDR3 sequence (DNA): TGCGCCAGCAGCCCCCTCGGGGGAGAGACCCAGTACTTC.

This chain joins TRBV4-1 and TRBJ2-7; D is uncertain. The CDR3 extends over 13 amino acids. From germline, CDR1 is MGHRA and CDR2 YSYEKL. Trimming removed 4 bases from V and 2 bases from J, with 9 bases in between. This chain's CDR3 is CASSPGPPYEQYF. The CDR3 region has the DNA TGCGCCAGCAGCCCCGGCCCCCCCTACGAGCAGTACTTC.

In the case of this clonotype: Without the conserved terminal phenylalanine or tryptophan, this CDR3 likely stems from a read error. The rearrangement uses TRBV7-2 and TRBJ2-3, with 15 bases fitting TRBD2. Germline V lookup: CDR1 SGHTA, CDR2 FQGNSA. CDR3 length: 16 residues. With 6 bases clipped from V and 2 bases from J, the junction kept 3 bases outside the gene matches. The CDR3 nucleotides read TGTGCCAGCAGATGGACTAGCGGGAGGGTCACAGATACGCAGTATCTT. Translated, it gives CASRWTSGRVTDTQYL.

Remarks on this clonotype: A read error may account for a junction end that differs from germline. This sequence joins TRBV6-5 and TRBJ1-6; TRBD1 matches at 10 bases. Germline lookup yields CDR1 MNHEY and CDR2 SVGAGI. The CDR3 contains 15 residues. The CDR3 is CASSQTGTGDSSLHF. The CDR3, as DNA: TGTGCCAGCAGTCAAACCGGGACAGGGGATTCATCCCTCCACTTT.

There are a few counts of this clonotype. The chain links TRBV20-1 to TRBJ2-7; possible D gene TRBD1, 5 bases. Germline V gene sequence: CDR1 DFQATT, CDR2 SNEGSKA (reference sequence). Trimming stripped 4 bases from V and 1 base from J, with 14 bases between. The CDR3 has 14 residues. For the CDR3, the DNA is TGCAGTGCTATGGGGCAGACCCCGTCCTACGAGCAGTACTTC. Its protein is CSAMGQTPSYEQYF.